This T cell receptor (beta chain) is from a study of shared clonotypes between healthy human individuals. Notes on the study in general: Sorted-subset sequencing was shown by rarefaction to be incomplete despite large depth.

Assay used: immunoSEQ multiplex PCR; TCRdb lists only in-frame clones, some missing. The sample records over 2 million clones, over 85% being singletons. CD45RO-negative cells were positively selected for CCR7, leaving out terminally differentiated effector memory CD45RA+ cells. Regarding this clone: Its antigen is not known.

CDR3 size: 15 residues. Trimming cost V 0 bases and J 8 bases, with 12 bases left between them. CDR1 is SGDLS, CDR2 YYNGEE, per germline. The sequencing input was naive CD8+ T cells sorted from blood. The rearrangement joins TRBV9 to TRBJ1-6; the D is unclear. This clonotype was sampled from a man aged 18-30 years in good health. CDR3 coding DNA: TGTGCCAGCAGCGTAGCCAGTGCAGCTTATTCACCCCTCCACTTT. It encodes CASSVASAAYSPLHF. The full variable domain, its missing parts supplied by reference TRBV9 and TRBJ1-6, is DSGVTQTPKHLITATGQRVTLRCSPRSGDLSVYWYQQSLDQGLQFLIQYYNGEERAKGNILERFSAQQFPDLHSELNLSSLELGDSALYFCASSVASAAYSPLHFGNGTRLTVT.